The clone carrying this TCR beta chain was found a few times. Its target is unknown. Sequence at one end of the junction differs from germline and may be a read error. The source of the sample is a study of cytomegalovirus exposure and HLA in healthy donors. Study-wide results and limits: When a later analysis was performed, an Asian-associated ancestry cluster reportedly had fewer N-insertions than the roughly 640-donor mean. The study put around 180 TCR beta chains on its list as cytomegalovirus-associated.

Germline CDR1 MGHDK, CDR2 SYGVNS. The CDR3 length is 12 residues. Primers for the PCR totalled 60 Vbeta and 13 Jbeta. Produced via immunoSEQ multiplex PCR; TCRdb's table is partial and in-frame only. The table includes about 120,000 clones, roughly 85% detected once. The sequence derives from a woman in her 40s in good health and CMV-seropositive. V gene TRBV25-1 combines with J gene TRBJ1-3; no firm D call. Sequencing input: PBMCs. The CDR3 region has the DNA TGTGCCAGCAGGGAATCCGGTGGCACCATATATTTT. Translating gives CASRESGGTIYF.